A single sample gave rise to the 16 T cell receptor beta chains below, sequenced in a study of blood T cell repertoires in COVID-19. Data came from immunoSEQ multiplex PCR; TCRdb stores just in-frame clones and leaves some out. Among 250,000 or so clones listed, approximately 88% were seen once. The specimen was PBMCs or T cells enriched from blood (not recorded which). The receptor source for this set is a woman between 35 and 50 years old who had been exposed to COVID-19.

This clone was detected only once. The same CDR3 arises from other DNA sequences in this sample as well. The chain has TRBV5-1 and TRBJ1-1; D unclear. The CDR3 extends over 13 amino acids. The V gene lost 1 base and the J gene lost 0 bases, with 4 bases spanning the gap. Looked up from germline, CDR1 is SGHRS and CDR2 is YFSETQ. DNA of the CDR3: TGCGCCAGCAGCTTGCAAATGAACACTGAAGCTTTCTTT. Its protein product is CASSLQMNTEAFF.

This clone was counted only a few times. This sequence joins TRBV6-5 and TRBJ2-1, with TRBD1 identical over 10 bases. The CDR3 spans 14 residues. J was trimmed by 13 bases and V by 4 bases; bases with no gene match: 10. Germline assignment: CDR1 MNHEY and CDR2 SVGAGI. The CDR3 reads CASSSGQGVIRQFF. The DNA of the CDR3 is TGTGCCAGCAGTTCCGGACAGGGGGTAATTCGCCAGTTCTTC.

This chain connects TRBV4-2 to TRBJ2-6; 9 bases fit TRBD2. With V trimmed by 0 bases and J by 3 bases, 12 bases remained unmatched. The CDR3 is 20 residues long. Germline V gives CDR1 LGHNA, CDR2 YNFKEQ. The chain's CDR3 is CASSQDPREGRSGGANVLTF. The CDR3 nucleotides read TGTGCCAGCAGCCAAGATCCGCGGGAGGGACGATCGGGTGGGGCCAACGTCCTGACTTTC.

This chain joins TRBV5-1 and TRBJ1-1; 9 bases fit TRBD1. From germline, CDR1 is SGHRS and CDR2 YFSETQ. The CDR3 has 17 residues. J gave up 2 bases and V 1 base, and 9 bases lay outside the gene matches. In nucleotides, the CDR3 is TGCGCCAGCAGCTTGAGGGACAGGGTCGGTTCCAACACTGAAGCTTTCTTT. It translates to CASSLRDRVGSNTEAFF.

The chain carries TRBV6-1 and TRBJ2-2, with D perhaps TRBD1 (5 bases). The germline V and J ends were trimmed by 4 bases and 1 base, with 16 bases remaining between them. This CDR3 spans 17 amino acids. From germline, CDR1 is MNHNS and CDR2 SASEGT. The CDR3 coding sequence is TGTGCCAGCAGTGCCCCCGGGCAGGGTTTGAACACCGGGGAGCTGTTTTTT. Its translation is CASSAPGQGLNTGELFF.

V is TRBV9 and J is TRBJ1-2, with D maybe TRBD1 (5 bases). The V gene lost 0 bases and the J gene lost 8 bases, with 14 bases spanning the gap. There are 14 residues in the CDR3. CDR1 is SGDLS, CDR2 YYNGEE, per germline. The CDR3 DNA reads as TGTGCCAGCAGCGTAGCTGACAGCCGGTCGGGCTACACCTTC. This translates into CASSVADSRSGYTF. Variable domain in full (rest from reference TRBV9 and TRBJ1-2): DSGVTQTPKHLITATGQRVTLRCSPRSGDLSVYWYQQSLDQGLQFLIQYYNGEERAKGNILERFSAQQFPDLHSELNLSSLELGDSALYFCASSVADSRSGYTFGSGTRLTVV.

The count of this clone is one. This chain joins TRBV5-4 and TRBJ2-3; D unresolved. Trimming pared 3 bases from V and 2 bases from J, leaving 4 bases between. Germline V gene data show CDR1 as SGHNT and CDR2 as YYREEE (reference sequence). The CDR3 loop spans 12 amino acids. The CDR3 loop reads CASSSYTDTQYF. CDR3 nucleotide sequence: TGTGCCAGCAGCTCCTACACAGATACGCAGTATTTT.

This clone came up once. The J gene is TRBJ2-5, the V gene TRBV9; 7 bases are a match to TRBD1. This CDR3 spans 12 amino acids. J was trimmed by 9 bases and V by 4 bases; bases with no gene match: 6. Germline V gene data show CDR1 as SGDLS and CDR2 as YYNGEE. CDR3 in amino acids: CASSPQGMAQYF. CDR3 in DNA: TGTGCCAGCAGCCCACAGGGGATGGCCCAGTACTTC. The full variable domain, with the rest looked up from reference TRBV9 and TRBJ2-5, is DSGVTQTPKHLITATGQRVTLRCSPRSGDLSVYWYQQSLDQGLQFLIQYYNGEERAKGNILERFSAQQFPDLHSELNLSSLELGDSALYFCASSPQGMAQYFGPGTRLLVL.

The count of this clone is one. The chain couples TRBV30 to TRBJ2-7; D possibly corresponds to TRBD1 (5 bases). CDR1 and CDR2 from the germline V gene are GTSNPN and SVGIG (reference sequence). Trimming removed 1 base at V and 5 bases at J, with 9 bases between. CDR3 length: 12 residues. CDR3 DNA sequence: TGTGCCTGGAGTGGACAGCCCCACGAGCAGTACTTC. Residues: CAWSGQPHEQYF.

The CDR3 reads CASSNRDFFPYEQYV. The DNA of the CDR3 is TGTGCCAGCAGTAACCGGGACTTCTTCCCCTACGAGCAGTACGTC. The chain employs TRBV2 and TRBJ2-7; possibly TRBD2 for D (6 bases). Trimming cost V 5 bases and J 2 bases, with 16 bases left between them. This CDR3 comprises 15 residues. Germline V CDR1 and CDR2: SNHLY, FYNNEI.

The rearrangement uses TRBV28 and TRBJ1-5; the D is unclear. Trimming took 2 bases from V and 6 from J, leaving 5 bases between them. Germline V gene sequence: CDR1 MDHEN, CDR2 SYDVKM. This CDR3 spans 12 amino acids. In DNA, the CDR3 is TGTGCCAGCAGTTTACCCCTTCAGCCCCAGCATTTT. Amino acids: CASSLPLQPQHF.

The J gene is TRBJ2-3, the V gene TRBV29-1; D gene unclear. Germline V CDR1 and CDR2: SQVTM, ANQGSEA. This CDR3 is 12 amino acids long. Trimming cost V 4 bases and J 2 bases, with 7 bases left between them. The CDR3 nucleotides read TGCAGCGTTGTTAGAGACACAGATACGCAGTATTTT. This sequence encodes CSVVRDTDTQYF.

The chain carries TRBV6-5 and TRBJ1-2, with D unclear. Germline lookup yields CDR1 MNHEY and CDR2 SVGAGI. The V gene lost 6 bases and the J gene lost 8 bases, with 16 bases spanning the gap. The length of the CDR3 is 13 residues. The DNA of the CDR3 is TGTGCCAGCAGACCACAAAGAAACGGGGGCTACACCTTC. Amino acid sequence: CASRPQRNGGYTF.

The chain recombines TRBV24-1 with TRBJ2-1, with 8 positions matching TRBD2. This CDR3 region has 17 residues. Trimming cost V 3 bases and J 2 bases; bases outside gene matches: 8. The germline CDR1 and CDR2 sequences are KGHDR and SFDVKD. In nucleotides, the CDR3 is TGTGCCACCAGTGATCCCCTTAGCGGGGAAACCTACAATGAGCAGTTCTTC. Translation gives CATSDPLSGETYNEQFF.

The chain uses TRBV28 and TRBJ1-4, with D unresolved. This CDR3 spans 12 amino acids. V lost 5 bases and J lost 10, with 11 bases in between. Germline CDR1 reads MDHEN; CDR2 reads SYDVKM. Here the CDR3 DNA reads TGTGCCAGCAGTCTCCCGCCGGGAAAACTGTTTTTT. It is translated as CASSLPPGKLFF.

In nucleotides, the CDR3 is TGTGCCAGTAGTGGGGTGGCGGGGGGACCAGATACGCAGTATTTT. Protein: CASSGVAGGPDTQYF. J is TRBJ2-3 and V is TRBV19; 8 bases align to TRBD2. J lost 4 bases, V lost 5 bases, and 8 bases had no gene match. The CDR3 spans 15 residues. Germline V CDR1 and CDR2: LNHDA, SQIVND (reference sequence).